Listed below are T cell receptor beta chains from one sample, sequenced in a study of T cells in Graves' hyperthyroidism and ophthalmopathy. TCRdb independently ran MiXCR on the multiplex PCR reads; one entry per CDR3 protein. The repertoire has about 640,000 distinct CDR3 sequences, less than 25% of them found once; the top ten carry 34%. What was sequenced was blood. These receptors all stem from a man aged 30 to 45 with Graves' ophthalmopathy. Each CDR3 is given with its conserved first and last residue. A D gene is named only where the DNA matches it firmly. Part of the rows lack a size; the others show once, few, many or a class for expanded clones.

15	TRBV7-2	.	.	TRBJ2-7	CASSSPGHRAYEQYF	TGTGCCAGCAGCTCCCCGGGACACCGAGCCTACGAGCAGTACTTC
17	TRBV11-2	few	.	TRBJ2-2	CASSLVGLTLNTGELFF	TGTGCCAGCAGCTTAGTTGGGCTGACACTGAACACCGGGGAGCTGTTTTTT
14	TRBV5-1	once	TRBD2	TRBJ2-1	CASSRAGAHNEQFF	TGCGCCAGCAGCCGAGCGGGAGCGCACAATGAGCAGTTCTTC
16	TRBV4-3	few	TRBD2	TRBJ2-3	CASSPGPSGSTDTQYF	TGCGCCAGCAGCCCGGGCCCTAGCGGTAGCACAGATACGCAGTATTTT
15	TRBV28	few	TRBD1	TRBJ1-5	CASSYRGYSNQPQHF	TGTGCCAGCAGCTACAGGGGTTATAGCAATCAGCCCCAGCATTTT
14	TRBV20-1	.	TRBD1	TRBJ2-7	CSASDRDREREQYF	TGCAGTGCTAGCGACCGGGACAGGGAGCGCGAGCAGTACTTC
13	TRBV20-1	.	.	TRBJ1-3	CSASMSSGNTIYF	TGCAGTGCTAGCATGAGCTCTGGAAACACCATATATTTT
16	TRBV11-2	many	.	TRBJ2-5	CASSLNPGVEKETQYF	TGTGCCAGCAGCTTAAACCCGGGGGTGGAGAAAGAGACCCAGTACTTC
16	TRBV11-2	many	TRBD1	TRBJ1-2	CASSFWSGQGHYGYTF	TGTGCCAGCAGCTTTTGGAGTGGACAGGGGCACTATGGCTACACCTTC
14	TRBV6-5	few	.	TRBJ1-1	CASSYGGVGRETFF	TGTGCCAGCAGTTATGGGGGAGTGGGCAGGGAGACTTTCTTT
13	TRBV2	many	.	TRBJ2-7	CASSVGGPYEQYF	TGTGCCAGCAGTGTGGGGGGTCCCTACGAGCAGTACTTC
13	TRBV6-1	.	.	TRBJ1-5	CASSYGENQPQHF	TGTGCCAGCAGTTACGGGGAAAATCAGCCCCAGCATTTT
14	TRBV15	.	.	TRBJ1-5	CATSRAGGHQPQHF	TGTGCCACCAGCAGAGCGGGGGGCCATCAGCCCCAGCATTTT
16	TRBV12-5	many	TRBD1	TRBJ1-2	CASGLAPETGKYGYTF	TGTGCTAGTGGTTTGGCCCCCGAGACAGGGAAATATGGCTACACCTTC
13	TRBV28	many	.	TRBJ1-1	CASSLRGFTEAFF	TGTGCCAGCAGCTTGCGGGGGTTTACTGAAGCTTTCTTT
14	TRBV6-1	few	TRBD1	TRBJ2-5	CASETGGSQETQYF	TGTGCCAGCGAAACAGGGGGGTCTCAAGAGACCCAGTACTTC
15	TRBV2	.	.	TRBJ2-2	CASSEEAGPVGELFF	TGTGCCAGCAGTGAAGAGGCTGGGCCCGTCGGGGAGCTGTTTTTT
14	TRBV12-3/TRBV12-4	many	.	TRBJ2-3	CASSLKAGTDTQYF	TGTGCCAGCAGTTTGAAAGCGGGCACAGATACGCAGTATTTT
20	TRBV9	.	TRBD1	TRBJ2-4	CASSVAHGRDREIAKNIQYF	TGTGCCAGCAGCGTAGCTCACGGCCGGGACAGAGAAATAGCCAAAAACATTCAGTACTTC
14	TRBV3-1	many	.	TRBJ1-2	CASSQERLTYGYTF	TGTGCCAGCAGCCAAGAGAGGTTAACCTATGGCTACACCTTC
15	TRBV5-1	.	TRBD1	TRBJ2-5	CASRPGQGAGETQYF	TGCGCCAGCCGCCCGGGACAGGGGGCAGGAGAGACCCAGTACTTC
15	TRBV10-3	.	.	TRBJ1-5	CAISEGPPENQPQHF	TGTGCCATCAGCGAAGGACCACCTGAGAATCAGCCCCAGCATTTT
14	TRBV20-1	.	TRBD2	TRBJ2-3	CSRPRGGPTDTQYF	TGCAGTCGCCCGAGGGGAGGGCCGACAGATACGCAGTATTTT
17	TRBV28	few	TRBD2	TRBJ2-3	CASSSSRSGEGTDTQYF	TGTGCCAGCAGTTCCTCCCGCAGCGGGGAGGGGACAGATACGCAGTATTTT
14	TRBV27	few	.	TRBJ1-6	CASSGSPGNSPLHF	TGTGCCAGCAGTGGGAGCCCGGGGAATTCACCCCTCCACTTT
14	TRBV27	many	.	TRBJ1-1	CASSTRGDGTEAFF	TGTGCCAGCAGTACGAGGGGGGACGGCACTGAAGCTTTCTTT
15	TRBV27	few	TRBD1	TRBJ1-3	CASSPTGEGGNTIYF	TGTGCCAGCAGTCCGACAGGGGAGGGTGGAAACACCATATATTTT
12	TRBV28	.	.	TRBJ2-1	CASSLYYNKQFF	TGTGCCAGCAGTCTGTACTACAATAAGCAGTTCTTC
15	TRBV15	many	.	TRBJ1-1	CATSPRQVENTEAFF	TGTGCCACCAGCCCTCGACAGGTTGAGAACACTGAAGCTTTCTTT
14	TRBV6-1	few	.	TRBJ1-1	CASSWASGRTEAFF	TGTGCCAGCAGCTGGGCGTCGGGTCGCACTGAAGCTTTCTTT